This T cell receptor (beta chain) was documented in a study of T cells after yellow fever vaccination. This clonotype came up a few times. Germline trimming cut 7 bases from V and 12 bases from J; bases unmatched to any gene: 14. The CDR3 has 14 residues. Germline V gene data show CDR1 as LGHDT and CDR2 as YNNKEL (reference sequence). The authors made TCR cDNA by 5'RACE template switching, adding a universal primer site and UMIs. TCRdb processed the 5' RACE reads anew with MiXCR; each CDR3 protein has one entry. Of roughly 300,000 distinct CDR3 sequences in the sample, less than 9.5% were seen once. The TCR comes from a man younger than 35 who received the YFV17D yellow fever vaccine. This rearrangement joins TRBV3-1 to TRBJ2-1; 8 bases fit TRBD2. The material was PBMCs, obtained approximately 47 days after the first yellow fever vaccination. The CDR3, as DNA: TGTGCCAGCACCCGAAATGCGGGACTAGGGGTGCAGTTCTTC. Translating it yields CASTRNAGLGVQFF.